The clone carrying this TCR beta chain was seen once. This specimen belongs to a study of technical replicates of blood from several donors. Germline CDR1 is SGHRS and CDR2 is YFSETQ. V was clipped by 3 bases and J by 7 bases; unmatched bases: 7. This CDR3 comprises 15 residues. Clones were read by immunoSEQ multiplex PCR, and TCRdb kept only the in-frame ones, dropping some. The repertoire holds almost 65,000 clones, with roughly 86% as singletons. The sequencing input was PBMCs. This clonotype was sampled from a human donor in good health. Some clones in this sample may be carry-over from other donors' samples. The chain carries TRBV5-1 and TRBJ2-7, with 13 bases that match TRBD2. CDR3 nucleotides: TGCGCCAGCAGCTGGGAAGGACTAGCGGGAGATGAGCAGTACTTC. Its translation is CASSWEGLAGDEQYF.